The TCR beta chain under discussion was sequenced for a study of graft-versus-host responses after intestinal transplantation. Background on the study: Recipients underwent multivisceral, liver-intestinal, or isolated intestinal transplants. Recipients across the board were started on anti-thymocyte globulin induction, then kept on tacrolimus and steroids for about 3 years.

Only in-frame clones appear in the TCRdb table, and some are missing; sequencing was by immunoSEQ multiplex PCR. Of more than 15,000 clones in the sample, roughly 79% were seen once. Germline lookup yields CDR1 SGHNT and CDR2 YYREEE (reference sequence). J was trimmed by 6 bases and V by 4 bases; bases with no gene match: 12. The CDR3 length is 15 residues. Lymphocytes from graft epithelium and lamina propria were isolated. The sequenced sample was ileum tissue, obtained roughly 460 days after intestinal transplant. The rearrangement links TRBV5-4 to TRBJ2-5; 7 bases line up with TRBD2. This sequence was found in a human patient who received an intestinal transplant, so some T cells may come from the graft donor. The CDR3 protein is CASSPISGGGKTQYF. Written as DNA, the CDR3 is TGTGCCAGCAGCCCCATTTCGGGGGGAGGAAAGACCCAGTACTTC.